The next 10 T cell receptor beta chains were all read from a single sample in a study of post-analysis software for immune sequencing data. Overall study findings and caveats: Patients showed TRBV5-6, TRBV5-1 and TRBV20-1 among roughly five TRBV segments more frequent than in controls.

Included in the TCR beta cDNA libraries were unique molecular identifiers. TCRdb re-derived calls from the PCR reads in MiXCR, one entry per CDR3 protein. This table holds some 260,000 distinct CDR3 sequences, about 38% found once. No antigens are known for them. Sequencing was done on a sample of blood. The receptors come from a girl aged 10 to 17 with multiple sclerosis.

This clonotype was observed at least ten times. The chain has TRBV25-1 and TRBJ2-3, with a possible D match to TRBD2 (7 bases). The CDR3 sequence is 14 residues long. V was shortened by 4 bases and J by 3 bases, with 11 bases between the two germline ends. Germline CDR1 and CDR2: MGHDK and SYGVNS. The CDR3 is CASSAGGQTDTQYF. CDR3 in DNA: TGTGCCAGCAGTGCGGGGGGCCAGACAGATACGCAGTATTTT.

The chain employs TRBV29-1 and TRBJ2-1; D is unclear. Germline V gene sequence: CDR1 SQVTM, CDR2 ANQGSEA. This CDR3 region has 15 residues. V shed 2 bases and J shed 0 bases, with 11 bases lying between them. This CDR3 reads CSVETTYSSYNEQFF. CDR3 bases: TGCAGCGTTGAAACAACGTACAGCTCCTACAATGAGCAGTTCTTC.

This chain connects TRBV2 to TRBJ2-3; D gene unclear. CDR1 SNHLY and CDR2 FYNNEI come from the germline V gene. The CDR3 has 12 residues. With 6 bases removed from V and 5 bases from J, the gap between germline ends came to 9 bases. The CDR3 spells CASRSGGDTQYF. The CDR3 bases are TGTGCCAGCAGGTCGGGTGGAGATACGCAGTATTTT. Full variable domain (remainder filled in from reference TRBV2 and TRBJ2-3): EPEVTQTPSHQVTQMGQEVILRCVPISNHLYFYWYRQILGQKVEFLVSFYNNEISEKSEIFDDQFSVERPDGSNFTLKIRSTKLEDSAMYFCASRSGGDTQYFGPGTRLTVL.

This clonotype was observed at least ten times. The genes are TRBV18 and TRBJ2-5; D uncertain. Germline CDR1 reads KGHSH; CDR2 reads LQKENI. V dropped 6 bases and J dropped 0 bases, with 8 bases sitting between them. This CDR3 has 13 residues. The CDR3 DNA reads TGTGCCAGCTCCCCGGACCACCAAGAGACCCAGTACTTC. This gives the protein CASSPDHQETQYF.

Turning to this clonotype: This may arise from a read error, as a much more abundant clone is one base away. This sequence joins TRBV12-3 or TRBV12-4 and TRBJ2-1; D unresolved. CDR3 length: 11 amino acids. Here the CDR3 DNA reads TGTGCCAGCAATTTAGGTTCGGAGCAGTTCTTC. Translated, it gives CASNLGSEQFF.

This clonotype was seen only a few times. Just one base apart from a much larger clone, this may be a read error. The V call is TRBV5-5, the J call TRBJ2-3; the match to TRBD1 covers 7 bases. CDR1 is SGHKS, CDR2 YYEKEE, per germline (reference sequence). The CDR3 is 15 amino acids. V shed 1 base, J shed 7 bases, and the junction held 9 bases outside the gene matches. The CDR3 is CASSLWDSETNTQYF. As DNA, the CDR3 is TGTGCCAGCAGCTTGTGGGACAGTGAGACGAATACGCAGTATTTT.

This clonotype was counted at least ten times. V usage is TRBV20-1 and J usage is TRBJ2-7, with TRBD1 identical over 8 bases. Germline-derived CDR1 and CDR2 are DFQATT and SNEGSKA (reference sequence). J gave up 0 bases and V 0 bases, and 7 bases lay outside the gene matches. CDR3 size: 16 residues. CDR3 in DNA: TGCAGTGCTAGAGAGCGCGGACAGGGAGCCTCCTACGAGCAGTACTTC. Translating it yields CSARERGQGASYEQYF.

In this sample, this clonotype turned up many times. The chain employs TRBV12-3 or TRBV12-4 and TRBJ2-3; D may be TRBD2 (7 bases). This CDR3 is 14 amino acids long. Trimming removed 1 base at V and 5 bases at J, with 10 bases between. CDR3 sequence reads: CASSLGGGGDTQYF. The DNA for the CDR3 is TGTGCCAGCAGTTTAGGCGGGGGCGGAGATACGCAGTATTTT.

This clonotype occurred a few times. This chain joins TRBV2 and TRBJ2-7; D is unclear. This CDR3 region has 13 residues. Per the germline V gene, CDR1 is SNHLY and CDR2 is FYNNEI. Trimming shortened V by 3 bases and J by 0 bases, and 6 bases separated the two germline ends. For the CDR3, the DNA is TGTGCCAGCAGTGATTCCCCCTCCTACGAGCAGTACTTC. It yields the protein CASSDSPSYEQYF.

This clonotype was recorded many times. The V and J genes are TRBV5-1 and TRBJ2-1, with TRBD2 matching 11 bases. This CDR3 has 16 amino acids. In germline, CDR1 is SGHRS, CDR2 YFSETQ. V trimming: 3 bases; J trimming: 2 bases; junction bases outside the gene matches: 4. DNA of the CDR3: TGCGCCAGCAGCTCGGGGACTAGCGGAGCCTACAATGAGCAGTTCTTC. Protein sequence: CASSSGTSGAYNEQFF.